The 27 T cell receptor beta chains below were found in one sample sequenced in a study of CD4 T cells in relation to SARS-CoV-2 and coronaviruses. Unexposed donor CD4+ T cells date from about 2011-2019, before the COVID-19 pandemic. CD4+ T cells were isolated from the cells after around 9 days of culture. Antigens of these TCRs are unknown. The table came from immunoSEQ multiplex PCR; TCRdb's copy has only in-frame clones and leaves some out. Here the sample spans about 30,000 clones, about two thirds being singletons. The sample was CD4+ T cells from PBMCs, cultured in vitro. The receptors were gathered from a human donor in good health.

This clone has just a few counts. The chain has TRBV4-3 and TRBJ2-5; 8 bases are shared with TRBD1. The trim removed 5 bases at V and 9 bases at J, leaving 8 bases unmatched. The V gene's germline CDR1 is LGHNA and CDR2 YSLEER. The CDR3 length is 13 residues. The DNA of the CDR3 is TGCGCCAGCAGCGCGGGTCCGACAGGGGCCCAGTACTTC. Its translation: CASSAGPTGAQYF.

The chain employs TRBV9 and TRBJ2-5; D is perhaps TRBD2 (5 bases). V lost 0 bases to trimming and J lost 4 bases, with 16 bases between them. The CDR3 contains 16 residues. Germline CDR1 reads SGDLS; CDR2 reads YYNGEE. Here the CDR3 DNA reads TGTGCCAGCAGCGTAGGTCCCCCGGAGGCGGCAGAGACCCAGTACTTC. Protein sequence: CASSVGPPEAAETQYF.

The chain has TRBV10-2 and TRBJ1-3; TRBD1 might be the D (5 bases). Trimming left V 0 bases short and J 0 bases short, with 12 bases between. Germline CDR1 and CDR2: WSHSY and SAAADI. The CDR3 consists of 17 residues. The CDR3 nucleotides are TGCGCCAGCAGTGAGTCGACTCGGGGGTCCTCTGGAAACACCATATATTTT. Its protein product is CASSESTRGSSGNTIYF.

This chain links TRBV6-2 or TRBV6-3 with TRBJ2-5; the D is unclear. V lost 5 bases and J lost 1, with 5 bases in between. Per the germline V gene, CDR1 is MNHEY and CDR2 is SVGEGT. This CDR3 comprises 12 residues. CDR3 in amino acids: CASSRVQETQYF. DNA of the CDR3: TGTGCCAGCAGTCGCGTCCAAGAGACCCAGTACTTC.

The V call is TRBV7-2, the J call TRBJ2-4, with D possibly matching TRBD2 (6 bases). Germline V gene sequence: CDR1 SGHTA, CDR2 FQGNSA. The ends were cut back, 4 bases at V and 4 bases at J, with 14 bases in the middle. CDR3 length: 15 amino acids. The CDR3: CASSSAGTAKNIQYF. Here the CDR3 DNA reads TGTGCCAGCAGCTCCGCCGGGACTGCGAAAAACATTCAGTACTTC.

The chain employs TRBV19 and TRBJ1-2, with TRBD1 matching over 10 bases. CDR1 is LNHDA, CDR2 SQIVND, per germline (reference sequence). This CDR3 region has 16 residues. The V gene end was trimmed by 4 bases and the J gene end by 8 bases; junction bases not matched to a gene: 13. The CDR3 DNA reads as TGTGCCAGTAGTAACGACAGGGGGCTATGGTCGTTGGGCTACACCTTC. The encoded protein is CASSNDRGLWSLGYTF.

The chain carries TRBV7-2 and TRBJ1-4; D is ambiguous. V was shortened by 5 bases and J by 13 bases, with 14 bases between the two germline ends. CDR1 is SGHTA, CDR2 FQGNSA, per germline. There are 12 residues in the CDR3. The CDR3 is CASSPRTGTLFF. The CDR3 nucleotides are TGTGCCAGCAGCCCTCGGACGGGAACACTGTTTTTT.

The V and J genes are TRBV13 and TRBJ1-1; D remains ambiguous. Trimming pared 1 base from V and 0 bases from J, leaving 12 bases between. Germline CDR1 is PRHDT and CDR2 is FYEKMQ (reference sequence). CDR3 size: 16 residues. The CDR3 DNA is TGTGCCAGCAGCTTAGATAGGCTGGCGGTGAACACTGAAGCTTTCTTT. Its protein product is CASSLDRLAVNTEAFF.

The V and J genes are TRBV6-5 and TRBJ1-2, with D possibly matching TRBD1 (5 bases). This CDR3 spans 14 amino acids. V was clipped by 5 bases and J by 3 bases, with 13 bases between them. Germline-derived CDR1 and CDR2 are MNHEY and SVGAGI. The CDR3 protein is CASSPGGSHYGYTF. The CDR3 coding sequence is TGTGCCAGCAGTCCCGGGGGGTCCCACTATGGCTACACCTTC.

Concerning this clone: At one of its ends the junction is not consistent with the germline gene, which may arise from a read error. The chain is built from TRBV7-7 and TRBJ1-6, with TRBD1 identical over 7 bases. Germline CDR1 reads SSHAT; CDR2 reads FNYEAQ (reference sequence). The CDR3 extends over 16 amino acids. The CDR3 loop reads CASSQWDSSYNSPLHF. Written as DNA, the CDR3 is TGTGCTAGCAGCCAGTGGGACAGCTCCTATAATTCACCCCTCCACTTT.

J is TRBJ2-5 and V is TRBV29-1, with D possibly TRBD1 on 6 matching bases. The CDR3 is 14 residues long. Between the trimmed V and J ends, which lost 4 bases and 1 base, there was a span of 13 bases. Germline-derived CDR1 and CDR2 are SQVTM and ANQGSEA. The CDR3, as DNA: TGCAGCGTTGCGGGACATGGGCTCCAAGAGACCCAGTACTTC. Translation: CSVAGHGLQETQYF.

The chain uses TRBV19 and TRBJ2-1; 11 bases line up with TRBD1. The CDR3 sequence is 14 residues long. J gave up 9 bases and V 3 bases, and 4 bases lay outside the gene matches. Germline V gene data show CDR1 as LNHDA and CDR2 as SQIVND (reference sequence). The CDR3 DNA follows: TGTGCCAGTAGTATTTCGGGGACAGGGGGTGAGCAGTTCTTC. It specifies CASSISGTGGEQFF.

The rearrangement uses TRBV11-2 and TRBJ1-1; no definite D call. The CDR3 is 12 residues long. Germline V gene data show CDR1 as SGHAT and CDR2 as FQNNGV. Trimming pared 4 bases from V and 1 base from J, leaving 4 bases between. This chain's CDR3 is CASSYQNTEAFF. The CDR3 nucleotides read TGTGCCAGCAGCTACCAGAACACTGAAGCTTTCTTT.

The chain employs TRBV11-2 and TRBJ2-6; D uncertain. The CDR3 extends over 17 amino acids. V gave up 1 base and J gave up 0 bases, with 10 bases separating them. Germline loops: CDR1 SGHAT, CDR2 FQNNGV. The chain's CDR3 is CASSLVEVLSGANVLTF. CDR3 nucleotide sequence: TGTGCCAGCAGCTTAGTCGAAGTACTCTCTGGGGCCAACGTCCTGACTTTC.

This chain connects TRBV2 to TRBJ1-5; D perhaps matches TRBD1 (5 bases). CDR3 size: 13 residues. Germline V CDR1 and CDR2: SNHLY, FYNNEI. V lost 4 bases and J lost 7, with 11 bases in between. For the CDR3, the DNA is TGTGCCAGCAGTGGGGAGGGGACCCAGCCCCAGCATTTT. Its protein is CASSGEGTQPQHF.

The CDR3 loop reads CTSSQPPKKRTREQYF. The DNA of the CDR3 is TGCACCAGCAGCCAACCCCCGAAGAAGCGCACCAGGGAGCAGTACTTC. The rearrangement joins TRBV1 to TRBJ2-7. TRBV1 represents a pseudogene. The CDR3 covers 16 residues.

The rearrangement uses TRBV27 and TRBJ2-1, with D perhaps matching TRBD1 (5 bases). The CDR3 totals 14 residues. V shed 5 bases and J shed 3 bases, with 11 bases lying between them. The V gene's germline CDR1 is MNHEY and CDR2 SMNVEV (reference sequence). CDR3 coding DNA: TGTGCCAGCAGTCCAAGAAGGGGCTACAATGAGCAGTTCTTC. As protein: CASSPRRGYNEQFF.

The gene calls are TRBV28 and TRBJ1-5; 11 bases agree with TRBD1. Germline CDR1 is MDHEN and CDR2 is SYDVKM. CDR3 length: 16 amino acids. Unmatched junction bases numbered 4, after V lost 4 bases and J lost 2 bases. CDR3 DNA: TGTGCCAGCAGTTCCGTGGGACAGGGGGGCAATCAGCCCCAGCATTTT. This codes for CASSSVGQGGNQPQHF.

The CDR3 region has the DNA TGTGCCAGCAGCCAAGGGGTCGGCGGGAGTATTGCAGATACGCAGTATTTT. Its protein product is CASSQGVGGSIADTQYF. The chain carries TRBV3-1 (or the pseudogene TRBV3-2) and TRBJ2-3; 7 positions agree with TRBD2. Losses at the gene ends were 1 base for V and 4 bases for J; bases not matched to a gene: 11. Germline assignment: CDR1 LGHDT and CDR2 YNNKEL (reference sequence). There are 17 residues in the CDR3.

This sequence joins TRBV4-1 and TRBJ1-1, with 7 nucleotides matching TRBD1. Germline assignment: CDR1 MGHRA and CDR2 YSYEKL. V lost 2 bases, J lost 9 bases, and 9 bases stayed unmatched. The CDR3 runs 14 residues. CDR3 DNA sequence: TGCGCCAGCAGCCAACCCCGGGACAGACCAAAAGCTTTCTTT. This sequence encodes CASSQPRDRPKAFF.

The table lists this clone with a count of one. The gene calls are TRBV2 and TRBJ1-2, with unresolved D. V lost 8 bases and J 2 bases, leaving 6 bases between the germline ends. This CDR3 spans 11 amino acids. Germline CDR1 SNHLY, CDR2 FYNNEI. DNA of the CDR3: TGTGCCAGCGGAGAAAACTATGGCTACACCTTC. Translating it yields CASGENYGYTF. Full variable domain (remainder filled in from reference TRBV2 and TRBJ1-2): EPEVTQTPSHQVTQMGQEVILRCVPISNHLYFYWYRQILGQKVEFLVSFYNNEISEKSEIFDDQFSVERPDGSNFTLKIRSTKLEDSAMYFCASGENYGYTFGSGTRLTVV.

In DNA, the CDR3 is TGTGCCAGCAGCCAAGATCAGGTTGGCAATCAGCCCCAGCATTTT. Translation: CASSQDQVGNQPQHF. This rearrangement joins TRBV3-1 (or the pseudogene TRBV3-2) to TRBJ1-5; D call uncertain. The CDR3 consists of 15 residues. CDR1 and CDR2 (germline): LGHDT, YNNKEL (reference sequence). V lost 0 bases and J lost 2, with 8 bases in between.

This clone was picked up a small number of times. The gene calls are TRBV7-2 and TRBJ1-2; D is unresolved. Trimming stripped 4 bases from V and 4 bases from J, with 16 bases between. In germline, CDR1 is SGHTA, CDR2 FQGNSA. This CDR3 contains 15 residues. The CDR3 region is CASSSPPRARYGYTF. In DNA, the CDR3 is TGTGCCAGCAGCTCCCCACCTAGGGCCCGCTATGGCTACACCTTC.

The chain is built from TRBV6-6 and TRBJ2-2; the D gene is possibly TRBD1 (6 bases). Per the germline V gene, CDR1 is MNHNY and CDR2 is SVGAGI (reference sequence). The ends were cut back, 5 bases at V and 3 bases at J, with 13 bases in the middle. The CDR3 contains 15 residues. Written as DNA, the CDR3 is TGTGCCAGCAGTCAACAGGGTAGTTACACCGGGGAGCTGTTTTTT. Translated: CASSQQGSYTGELFF.

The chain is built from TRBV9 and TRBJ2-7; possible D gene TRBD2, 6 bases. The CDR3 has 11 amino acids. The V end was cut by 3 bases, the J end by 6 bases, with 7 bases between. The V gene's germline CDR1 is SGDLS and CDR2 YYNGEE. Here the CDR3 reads CASSDGGEQYF. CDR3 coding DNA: TGTGCCAGCAGCGACGGGGGCGAGCAGTACTTC.

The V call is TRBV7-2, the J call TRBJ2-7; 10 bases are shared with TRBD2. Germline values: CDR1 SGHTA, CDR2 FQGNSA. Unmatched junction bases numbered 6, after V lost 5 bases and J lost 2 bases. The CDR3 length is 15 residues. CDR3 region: CASSPSGGATYEQYF. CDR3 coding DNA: TGTGCCAGCAGCCCGAGCGGGGGGGCCACCTACGAGCAGTACTTC.

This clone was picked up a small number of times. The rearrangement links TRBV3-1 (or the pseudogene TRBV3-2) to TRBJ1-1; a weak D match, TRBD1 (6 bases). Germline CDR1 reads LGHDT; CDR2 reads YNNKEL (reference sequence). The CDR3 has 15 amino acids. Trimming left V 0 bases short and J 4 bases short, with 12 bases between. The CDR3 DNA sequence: TGTGCCAGCAGCCAAGATTCGGGGGGGGCCACTGAAGCTTTCTTT. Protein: CASSQDSGGATEAFF.